The 27 T cell receptor beta chains presented below share a single source sample, sequenced in a study of blood T cell repertoires in COVID-19. Clones were read by immunoSEQ multiplex PCR, and TCRdb kept only the in-frame ones, dropping some. This sample has 250,000 to 350,000 clones; approximately 90% occur once, and the top ten carry approximately 0.84%. Sample: peripheral blood. These receptors all stem from a man aged 25 to 45 with acute or convalescent COVID-19.

V and J are TRBV2 and TRBJ1-6, with 7 bases that match TRBD1. CDR3 length: 14 amino acids. The V gene end was trimmed by 3 bases and the J gene end by 6 bases; junction bases not matched to a gene: 2. Looked up from germline, CDR1 is SNHLY and CDR2 is FYNNEI. The CDR3 is CASSETGINSPLHF. The CDR3 DNA sequence: TGTGCCAGCAGTGAGACAGGGATTAATTCACCCCTCCACTTT. The complete variable domain, with remaining parts taken from reference TRBV2 and TRBJ1-6, reads EPEVTQTPSHQVTQMGQEVILRCVPISNHLYFYWYRQILGQKVEFLVSFYNNEISEKSEIFDDQFSVERPDGSNFTLKIRSTKLEDSAMYFCASSETGINSPLHFGNGTRLTVT.

The chain is built from TRBV12-3 or TRBV12-4 and TRBJ2-1; 10 nucleotides align to TRBD2. The CDR3 runs to 13 residues. V shed 3 bases and J 14 bases; nucleotides not matched to a gene: 7. CDR3 bases: TGTGCCAGCAGTTTCAGCGGGGGGGCCAGTAAGTTCTTC. Encoded protein: CASSFSGGASKFF.

The genes are TRBV15 and TRBJ2-7, with TRBD1 identical over 9 bases. The CDR3 spans 15 residues. Germline lookup yields CDR1 LNHNV and CDR2 YYDKDF (reference sequence). V trimming: 2 bases; J trimming: 1 base; junction bases outside the gene matches: 3. Here the CDR3 DNA reads TGTGCCACCAGCAGAAGGGACAGGGATTCCTACGAGCAGTACTTC. This gives the protein CATSRRDRDSYEQYF.

The genes are TRBV6-5 and TRBJ1-2, with 8 bases identical to TRBD1. The CDR3 covers 14 residues. The V segment lost 5 bases and the J segment 8 bases; nucleotides outside the gene matches: 10. Germline loops: CDR1 MNHEY, CDR2 SVGAGI. CDR3 residues: CASSRTGTGFGYTF. The CDR3 nucleotides read TGTGCCAGCAGTAGGACAGGGACGGGCTTCGGCTACACCTTC.

The CDR3 nucleotides read TGTGCCAGCAGCAGCCGTCTAGCGGGGATTAGCACAGATACGCAGTATTTT. Amino acid sequence: CASSSRLAGISTDTQYF. The V call is TRBV2, the J call TRBJ2-3, with TRBD2 matching 9 bases. CDR3 length equals 17 residues. From germline, CDR1 is SNHLY and CDR2 FYNNEI. With V trimmed by 6 bases and J by 0 bases, 10 bases remained unmatched.

The rearrangement links TRBV19 to TRBJ1-1; D is undetermined. The CDR3 runs 13 residues. V dropped 5 bases and J dropped 1 base, with 8 bases sitting between them. From germline, CDR1 is LNHDA and CDR2 SQIVND (reference sequence). CDR3 amino acids: CASSSAGNTEAFF. The CDR3 DNA is TGTGCCAGTAGTTCCGCAGGGAACACTGAAGCTTTCTTT.

This clone occurred once. The chain couples TRBV5-1 to TRBJ1-1; D remains ambiguous. The CDR3 is made up of 16 amino acids. Trimming left V 2 bases short and J 0 bases short, with 14 bases between. Germline CDR1 SGHRS, CDR2 YFSETQ. The CDR3 nucleotides are TGCGCCAGCAGCTTTTCCTGGGGAGGTATGAACACTGAAGCTTTCTTT. Amino acid sequence: CASSFSWGGMNTEAFF. The complete variable domain, with remaining parts taken from reference TRBV5-1 and TRBJ1-1, reads KAGVTQTPRYLIKTRGQQVTLSCSPISGHRSVSWYQQTPGQGLQFLFEYFSETQRNKGNFPGRFSGRQFSNSRSEMNVSTLELGDSALYLCASSFSWGGMNTEAFFGQGTRLTVV.

The rearrangement joins TRBV19 to TRBJ1-5; 7 bases are a match to TRBD1. The CDR3 has 16 amino acids. The germline gives CDR1 LNHDA, CDR2 SQIVND (reference sequence). V lost 7 bases to trimming and J lost 1 base; unmatched junction nucleotides: 10. DNA for the CDR3: TGTGCCAGTACCAGGAAGGGGGCTGGGAGCAATCAGCCCCAGCATTTT. This gives the protein CASTRKGAGSNQPQHF.

The genes are TRBV29-1 and TRBJ2-7; 7 bases agree with TRBD1. Germline V gives CDR1 SQVTM, CDR2 ANQGSEA. The junction had 8 bases not matched to a gene; V was cut back by 5 bases and J by 7 bases. CDR3 length equals 12 residues. The CDR3 DNA is TGCAGCGTTCATGAGGGGGCTGGGGAGCAGTACTTC. Translated: CSVHEGAGEQYF.

To note about this clone: Other DNA sequences within the sample encode an identical CDR3. This chain uses TRBV5-1 with TRBJ2-7; tentative D call: TRBD2 (5 bases). Looked up from germline, CDR1 is SGHRS and CDR2 is YFSETQ. Trimming cost V 0 bases and J 2 bases, with 9 bases left between them. The CDR3 runs 14 residues. The CDR3 is CASSLGAGAYEQYF. The CDR3, as DNA: TGCGCCAGCAGCTTGGGGGCCGGGGCCTACGAGCAGTACTTC.

V usage is TRBV6-5 and J usage is TRBJ1-5; possible D gene TRBD1, 6 bases. V lost 4 bases, J lost 5 bases, and 18 bases lay in between. CDR1 is MNHEY and CDR2 is SVGAGI in the germline V gene. The CDR3 runs 16 residues. CDR3 sequence: CASSSEAGTLYQPQHF. CDR3 coding DNA: TGTGCCAGCAGTTCCGAAGCCGGGACACTCTATCAGCCCCAGCATTTT.

This clone showed up just once. The chain combines TRBV12-3 or TRBV12-4 with TRBJ2-7; D gene ambiguous. Trimming left V 5 bases short and J 3 bases short, with 11 bases between. CDR3 length: 13 residues. This chain's CDR3 is CASSVTGFYEQYF. The CDR3 nucleotides are TGTGCCAGCAGTGTGACTGGATTCTACGAGCAGTACTTC.

This rearrangement joins TRBV11-1 to TRBJ1-6; D is possibly TRBD1 (5 bases). CDR1 SGHAT and CDR2 FQDESV come from the germline V gene (reference sequence). CDR3 length: 15 amino acids. The V end was cut by 1 base, the J end by 7 bases, with 11 bases between. The CDR3 loop reads CASSLGGSRNSPLHF. DNA of the CDR3: TGTGCCAGCAGCTTAGGGGGCTCTCGGAATTCACCCCTCCACTTT.

This chain connects TRBV12-5 to TRBJ2-5, with TRBD2 matching over 7 bases. The length of the CDR3 is 15 residues. J was trimmed by 1 base and V by 3 bases; bases with no gene match: 5. The germline V gene has CDR1 LGHNT and CDR2 FRNRAP. In nucleotides, the CDR3 is TGTGCTAGTGGTTTCGGGACTACTCTCCAAGAGACCCAGTACTTC. Residues: CASGFGTTLQETQYF.

V usage is TRBV7-2 and J usage is TRBJ2-1; 11 bases are shared with TRBD2. This CDR3 is 17 amino acids long. V was clipped by 2 bases and J by 7 bases; unmatched bases: 10. The V gene's germline CDR1 is SGHTA and CDR2 FQGNSA. CDR3 in DNA: TGTGCCAGCAGCTTACAGGGTAGCGGGAGGGCCCGAAATGAGCAGTTCTTC. Amino acids: CASSLQGSGRARNEQFF.

Here the CDR3 DNA reads TGTGCCATCAGTGACTTGGCGGGAGGGGACACCGGGGAGCTGTTTTTT. This translates into CAISDLAGGDTGELFF. The rearrangement links TRBV10-3 to TRBJ2-2, with 9 bases aligning to TRBD2. V was clipped by 3 bases and J by 3 bases; unmatched bases: 5. Germline V CDR1 and CDR2: ENHRY, SYGVKD. This CDR3 contains 16 residues.

The chain recombines TRBV6-2 or TRBV6-3 with TRBJ1-2; D gene uncertain. Trimming left V 1 base short and J 6 bases short, with 12 bases between. Germline V gives CDR1 MNHEY, CDR2 SVGEGT. The CDR3 is 14 amino acids. Written as DNA, the CDR3 is TGTGCCAGCAGTTACTTCGGGGTAGCAGATGGCTACACCTTC. Encoded protein: CASSYFGVADGYTF.

This clone was seen a few times. V usage is TRBV9 and J usage is TRBJ1-1, with a weak D call TRBD1 (6 bases). The germline V gene encodes CDR1 SGDLS and CDR2 YYNGEE. This CDR3 has 14 amino acids. V lost 0 bases and J lost 10, with 16 bases in between. The CDR3 nucleotides are TGTGCCAGCAGCGTAGGTCGGGGGGCTGGGCGAGCTTTCTTT. It translates to CASSVGRGAGRAFF.

V usage is TRBV7-3 and J usage is TRBJ2-5; D possibly corresponds to TRBD2 (6 bases). This CDR3 region has 15 residues. V was shortened by 6 bases and J by 2 bases, with 16 bases between the two germline ends. The germline CDR1 and CDR2 sequences are SGHTA and FQGTGA. CDR3: CASSRRGSNQETQYF. CDR3 coding DNA: TGTGCCAGCAGTCGGAGGGGCTCCAATCAAGAGACCCAGTACTTC.

This rearrangement joins TRBV28 to TRBJ1-6; D ambiguous. Per germline, CDR1 MDHEN and CDR2 SYDVKM. The CDR3 contains 15 residues. The V gene lost 3 bases and the J gene lost 5 bases, with 11 bases spanning the gap. The CDR3 DNA sequence: TGTGCCAGCAGTTTCGGGGAAGGCGATAATTCACCCCTCCACTTT. Amino acid sequence: CASSFGEGDNSPLHF.

The chain links TRBV28 to TRBJ1-5; 10 bases match TRBD1. Germline loops: CDR1 MDHEN, CDR2 SYDVKM. The CDR3 is 15 amino acids. J gave up 2 bases and V 4 bases, and 2 bases lay outside the gene matches. CDR3 region: CASSSDRGGNQPQHF. For the CDR3, the DNA is TGTGCCAGCAGTTCGGACAGGGGGGGCAATCAGCCCCAGCATTTT.

This clone appeared a few times. The chain has TRBV11-3 and TRBJ1-5, with D hard to call. Germline loops: CDR1 SGHNT, CDR2 YENEEA. With 3 bases removed from V and 3 bases from J, the gap between germline ends came to 9 bases. CDR3 size: 14 residues. The CDR3 spells CASSFIRLNQPQHF. CDR3 coding DNA: TGTGCCAGCAGCTTCATCCGACTCAATCAGCCCCAGCATTTT. Complete variable domain (other parts from reference TRBV11-3 and TRBJ1-5): EAGVVQSPRYKIIEKKQPVAFWCNPISGHNTLYWYLQNLGQGPELLIRYENEEAVDDSQLPKDRFSAERLKGVDSTLKIQPAELGDSAVYLCASSFIRLNQPQHFGDGTRLSIL.

V is TRBV28 and J is TRBJ1-2; 7 nucleotides match TRBD1. Germline V lookup: CDR1 MDHEN, CDR2 SYDVKM. The CDR3 covers 19 residues. The ends lost 2 bases at V and 3 bases at J; junction bases unmatched: 18. CDR3 DNA: TGTGCCAGCAGTTTACCAACTCTCAGACAGGGACGAATTGACTATGGCTACACCTTC. This translates into CASSLPTLRQGRIDYGYTF.

The chain carries TRBV19 and TRBJ1-1; D might be TRBD1 (6 bases). The CDR3 length is 11 residues. Germline V lookup: CDR1 LNHDA, CDR2 SQIVND (reference sequence). Trimming took off 7 bases at V and 5 bases at J, with 8 bases between the two ends. CDR3 region: CASTRGTEAFF. The DNA of the CDR3 is TGTGCCAGTACCAGGGGAACTGAAGCTTTCTTT.

This clone occurred a few times. The V and J genes are TRBV2 and TRBJ1-2; weak D call: TRBD1 (6 bases). Germline CDR1 SNHLY, CDR2 FYNNEI. CDR3 length: 15 amino acids. Trimming cost V 7 bases and J 1 base, with 16 bases left between them. The CDR3, as DNA: TGTGCCAGCACGAGACAGGAGACCAGTAACTATGGCTACACCTTC. Its translation is CASTRQETSNYGYTF.

This clone was counted only a few times. CDR3 in DNA: TGTGCCAGTCCTACTAGCGGTGCTACGCAGTATTTT. Its translation is CASPTSGATQYF. The chain uses TRBV6-7 and TRBJ2-3; the match to TRBD2 covers 8 bases. TRBV6-7 is marked as an open reading frame, function uncertain. The CDR3 spans 12 residues. Trimming took 9 bases from V and 8 from J; bases not matched to a gene: 7.

This clone was found once. V gene TRBV30 combines with J gene TRBJ1-2; 9 bases map to TRBD1. Germline CDR1 is GTSNPN and CDR2 is SVGIG (reference sequence). This CDR3 region has 16 residues. The J segment lost 8 bases and the V segment lost 2 bases, leaving 15 bases of the junction unmatched. The CDR3 spells CAWSKAPDRGRGGYTF. CDR3 nucleotides: TGTGCCTGGAGTAAAGCCCCTGACAGGGGGAGGGGAGGCTACACCTTC.